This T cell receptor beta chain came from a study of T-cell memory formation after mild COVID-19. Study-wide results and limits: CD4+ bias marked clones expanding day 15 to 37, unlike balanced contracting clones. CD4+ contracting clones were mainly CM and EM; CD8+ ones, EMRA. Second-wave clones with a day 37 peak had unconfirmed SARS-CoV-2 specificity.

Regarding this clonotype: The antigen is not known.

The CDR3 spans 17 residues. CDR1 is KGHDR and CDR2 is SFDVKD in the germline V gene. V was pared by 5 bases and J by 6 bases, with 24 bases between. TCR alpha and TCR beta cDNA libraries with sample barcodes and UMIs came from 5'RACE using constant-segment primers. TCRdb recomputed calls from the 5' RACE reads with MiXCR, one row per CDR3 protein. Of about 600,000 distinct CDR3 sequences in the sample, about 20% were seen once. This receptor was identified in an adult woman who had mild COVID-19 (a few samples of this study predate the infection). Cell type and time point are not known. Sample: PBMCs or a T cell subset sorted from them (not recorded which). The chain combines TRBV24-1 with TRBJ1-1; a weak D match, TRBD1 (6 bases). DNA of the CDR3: TGTGCCACCAGTGGATACAGGGATGGTTGGGGATTTCCTGAAGCTTTCTTT. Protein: CATSGYRDGWGFPEAFF.